The T cell receptor beta chain under discussion was sequenced for a study of response to subunit inactivated influenza vaccine. Overall study findings and caveats: Few new T cells, the authors suggested, are recruited by each seasonal influenza vaccination.

TCRdb passed the RT-PCR reads through MiXCR, listing each CDR3 protein once. Of about 650,000 distinct CDR3 sequences in the sample, about 14% are singletons; the top ten hold about 7.6%. This clonotype was recorded many times. Its specificity is unknown. V was clipped by 2 bases and J by 6 bases, with 4 bases between them. In germline, CDR1 is LGHDT, CDR2 YNNKEL (reference sequence). CDR3 length: 11 amino acids. The chain uses TRBV3-1 and TRBJ1-1; D unresolved. This sample comprised PBMCs from blood, obtained about 14 days before vaccination. The source is a man aged 50 or older who received an inactivated influenza vaccine. The CDR3 protein is CASSQFSEAFF. The CDR3 DNA reads TGTGCCAGCAGCCAATTCTCTGAAGCTTTCTTT.